The sequence of this TCR beta chain was determined in a study of blood T cell repertoires in COVID-19. The count of this clone is one. Sequencing used immunoSEQ multiplex PCR; TCRdb keeps in-frame clones, though not all of them. Of about 280,000 clones listed, roughly 85% are singletons. The source is a woman in her seventies with acute or convalescent COVID-19. Input material: peripheral blood.

CDR3 amino acids: CASRESGSGQPQHF. The CDR3 coding sequence is TGTGCCAGCAGGGAGTCGGGCTCGGGGCAGCCCCAGCATTTT. This rearrangement joins TRBV3-1 (or the pseudogene TRBV3-2) to TRBJ1-5; D is unresolved. The V end lost 6 bases, the J end lost 7 bases, and 16 bases lay between the germline ends. There are 14 residues in the CDR3. Germline V CDR1 and CDR2: LGHDT, YNNKEL (reference sequence).